The clone carrying this T cell receptor beta chain has ten or more counts. These data are taken from a study of T cells after yellow fever vaccination. The overall study: Fractions of limited cellularity were prepared by means of SMART-Seq v4 Ultra Low Input.

The CDR3 is 12 residues long. Trimming left V 6 bases short and J 7 bases short, with 11 bases between. Per the germline V gene, CDR1 is SEHNR and CDR2 is FQNEAQ (reference sequence). TCRdb reprocessed the 5' RACE reads with MiXCR, giving one entry per CDR3 protein. In the table there are 250,000 to 400,000 distinct CDR3 sequences, about 4% of which are singletons. The V and J genes are TRBV7-9 and TRBJ2-3; unclear D gene. The clonotype originates from a man aged 18-30 years who received the YFV17D yellow fever vaccine. This specimen was PBMCs, taken 5 days after the yellow fever booster vaccination. The CDR3 DNA reads as TGTGCCAGCAGTCCCGGACCAAATACGCAGTATTTT. This sequence encodes CASSPGPNTQYF.